The sequence of this T cell receptor beta chain was determined in a study of T-cell memory formation after mild COVID-19. TCRdb redid the calling of the 5' RACE reads with MiXCR, one entry per CDR3 protein. This table has around 200,000 distinct CDR3 sequences, around 25% appearing once. Germline CDR1 reads KGHSH; CDR2 reads LQKENI. This CDR3 spans 17 amino acids. A note on this clonotype: No antigen is known for it. One end of the junction is discordant with germline, which a read error may explain.

General study points: The study found contracting CD4+ clones mainly in CM and EM and contracting CD8+ clones in EMRA. Clones that contracted from day 15 to 85 had balanced CD4/CD8; later expanders were CD4+ biased.

V usage is TRBV18 and J usage is TRBJ2-5, with D possibly called TRBD1 or TRBD2 (6 bases each). Specimen: PBMCs or a T cell subset sorted from them (not recorded which). The clonotype originates from an adult woman who had mild COVID-19 (a few samples of this study predate the infection). Cell type and time point are not known. The CDR3: CARSPKTGAASQETQYF. As DNA, the CDR3 is TGTGCCAGATCACCAAAGACGGGGGCCGCCTCCCAAGAGACCCAGTACTTC.